This TCR beta chain was found in a study of human T cells and chemical hapten exposure. The length of the CDR3 is 18 residues. After removal of 3 bases from V and 1 base from J, the junction contained 10 bases not matched to a gene. Time point: pre-sensitization, week 0. Treatment described: therapeutic diphenylcyclopropenone sensitization with weekly scalp DPC. In TCRdb, the RACE reads were re-called with MiXCR into one record per CDR3 protein. In the table there are under 95,000 distinct CDR3 sequences, about 8.5% of which are singletons. This clonotype was seen many times. The receptor was derived from a man aged 40-49 years with alopecia areata. Some clones in this sample may be carry-over from other donors' samples. This sequence joins TRBV12-3 or TRBV12-4 and TRBJ2-4, with TRBD2 matching 9 bases. The sample in question was whole blood, obtained in connection with sensitization to the hapten diphenylcyclopropenone (DPC). CDR3 loop: CASSFRLAGSAAKNIQYF. CDR3 in DNA: TGTGCCAGCAGTTTCCGGCTAGCGGGATCGGCGGCCAAAAACATTCAGTACTTC.